This T cell receptor (beta chain) was obtained from a study of blood T cell repertoires in COVID-19. The assay was immunoSEQ multiplex PCR, and TCRdb's table has in-frame clones only and misses some. This sample has under 300,000 clones, with around 81% found just once. The sequence came from a man younger than 45 who had recovered from COVID-19. The sample was peripheral blood.

CDR3 bases: TGTGCCAGCAGCCCCGGCAGGGGGCACTATGGCTACACCTTC. Protein sequence: CASSPGRGHYGYTF. This sequence joins TRBV7-9 and TRBJ1-2; 8 positions match TRBD1. The length of the CDR3 is 14 residues. The germline V gene has CDR1 SEHNR and CDR2 FQNEAQ (reference sequence). After removal of 5 bases from V and 3 bases from J, the junction contained 5 bases not matched to a gene. The full variable domain, rest sourced from reference TRBV7-9 and TRBJ1-2, is DTGVSQNPRHKITKRGQNVTFRCDPISEHNRLYWYRQTLGQGPEFLTYFQNEAQLEKSRLLSDRFSAERPKGSFSTLEIQRTEQGDSAMYLCASSPGRGHYGYTFGSGTRLTVV.